The 24 T cell receptor beta chains reported below all come from one sample, sequenced in a study of PD-1 blockade in classical Hodgkin lymphoma. Using immunoSEQ multiplex PCR, the repertoire was profiled, and TCRdb retains in-frame clones only, with some absent. This sample has roughly 6,900 clones; 75% to 90% occur once, and the top ten carry approximately 40%. Time point indicated: cycle 4 day 1 (C4D1), after 6 weeks of nivolumab. Every patient relapsed after autologous stem cell transplantation, and brentuximab vedotin exposure varied. The specimen was peripheral blood mononuclear cells (PBMCs), collected before the fourth cycle of nivolumab. These TCRs come from a human donor with classical Hodgkin lymphoma.

The rearrangement uses TRBV27 and TRBJ2-3; D remains ambiguous. CDR1 MNHEY and CDR2 SMNVEV come from the germline V gene (reference sequence). The length of the CDR3 is 12 residues. V lost 5 bases and J lost 5, with 8 bases in between. In nucleotides, the CDR3 is TGTGCCAGCAGTCAATACGGAGATACGCAGTATTTT. This sequence encodes CASSQYGDTQYF.

The chain joins TRBV5-1 to TRBJ2-3; D perhaps matches TRBD2 (7 bases). Germline loops: CDR1 SGHRS, CDR2 YFSETQ. This CDR3 is 17 amino acids long. Trimming took 0 bases from V and 5 from J, leaving 19 bases between them. The CDR3 loop is CASSLGLGGGAEDTQYF. CDR3 DNA sequence: TGCGCCAGCAGCTTGGGGCTTGGAGGGGGGGCCGAAGATACGCAGTATTTT. Variable domain in full (rest from reference TRBV5-1 and TRBJ2-3): KAGVTQTPRYLIKTRGQQVTLSCSPISGHRSVSWYQQTPGQGLQFLFEYFSETQRNKGNFPGRFSGRQFSNSRSEMNVSTLELGDSALYLCASSLGLGGGAEDTQYFGPGTRLTVL.

This chain connects TRBV7-2 to TRBJ2-1; either TRBD1 or TRBD2 may supply D (5 bases each). Deletions cut 0 bases from V and 0 bases from J, with 6 bases between. Germline V CDR1 and CDR2: SGHTA, FQGNSA. This CDR3 comprises 15 residues. CDR3 sequence (DNA): TGTGCCAGCAGCTTAGCGGGGGTCTCCTACAATGAGCAGTTCTTC. The encoded protein is CASSLAGVSYNEQFF.

The chain couples TRBV5-6 to TRBJ2-2, with 12 bases aligning to TRBD2. The length of the CDR3 is 16 residues. Looked up from germline, CDR1 is SGHDT and CDR2 is YYEEEE. V trimming: 9 bases; J trimming: 8 bases; junction bases outside the gene matches: 14. CDR3 sequence (DNA): TGTGCCACCCAAACCAGACTAGCGGGAGCTTCTGGGGAGCTGTTTTTT. Amino acid sequence: CATQTRLAGASGELFF.

The V call is TRBV2, the J call TRBJ1-3; tentatively, D is TRBD1 (5 bases). Trimming cost V 3 bases and J 4 bases, with 10 bases left between them. The CDR3 sequence is 14 residues long. Germline loops: CDR1 SNHLY, CDR2 FYNNEI. The CDR3 spells CASSEGGSGNTIYF. As DNA, the CDR3 is TGTGCCAGCAGTGAGGGGGGTTCGGGAAACACCATATATTTT.

This chain connects TRBV18 to TRBJ2-2; D unresolved. The CDR3 is 13 residues long. Germline V CDR1 and CDR2: KGHSH, LQKENI. The ends were cut back, 4 bases at V and 6 bases at J, with 9 bases in the middle. This CDR3 is CASSRNGAGELFF. CDR3 nucleotides: TGTGCCAGCTCACGAAACGGTGCCGGGGAGCTGTTTTTT. The full variable domain, with the rest looked up from reference TRBV18 and TRBJ2-2, is NAGVMQNPRHLVRRRGQEARLRCSPMKGHSHVYWYRQLPEEGLKFMVYLQKENIIDESGMPKERFSAEFPKEGPSILRIQQVVRGDSAAYFCASSRNGAGELFFGEGSRLTVL.

This clone was detected once. The gene calls are TRBV2 and TRBJ2-2, with 13 nucleotides matching TRBD2. The CDR3 runs to 16 residues. Germline CDR1 reads SNHLY; CDR2 reads FYNNEI. Losses at the gene ends were 5 bases for V and 7 bases for J; bases not matched to a gene: 7. The CDR3 is CASSTSGGARNGELFF. The CDR3 DNA sequence: TGTGCCAGCAGTACTAGCGGGGGGGCCCGTAACGGGGAGCTGTTTTTT.

The rearrangement uses TRBV11-3 and TRBJ2-3; 7 bases map to TRBD1. This CDR3 spans 13 amino acids. V gave up 5 bases and J gave up 3 bases; unmatched junction bases: 2. Germline assignment: CDR1 SGHNT and CDR2 YENEEA. CDR3 coding DNA: TGTGCCAGCAGCCGACAGGGAACAGATACGCAGTATTTT. The encoded protein is CASSRQGTDTQYF.

This chain connects TRBV11-2 to TRBJ1-6; D is unclear. V shed 1 base and J shed 7 bases, with 8 bases lying between them. The CDR3 has 14 residues. The germline V gene has CDR1 SGHAT and CDR2 FQNNGV. The CDR3 is CASSLVGGNSPLHF. In nucleotides, the CDR3 is TGTGCCAGCAGCTTAGTTGGTGGGAATTCACCCCTCCACTTT.

The chain couples TRBV6-1 to TRBJ2-4, with 7 bases identical to TRBD1. This CDR3 spans 17 amino acids. After removal of 2 bases from V and 9 bases from J, the junction contained 16 bases not matched to a gene. Germline CDR1 MNHNS, CDR2 SASEGT. The DNA of the CDR3 is TGTGCCAGCAGTGAACTGCCGTACAGGGGCGTTCGACTCATTCAGTACTTC. Protein product: CASSELPYRGVRLIQYF.

The V call is TRBV4-2, the J call TRBJ2-3; no clear D. This CDR3 comprises 13 residues. From germline, CDR1 is LGHNA and CDR2 YNFKEQ. The V end lost 1 base, the J end lost 0 bases, and 2 bases lay between the germline ends. The CDR3 is CASSQGSTDTQYF. The CDR3 bases are TGTGCCAGCAGCCAAGGCAGCACAGATACGCAGTATTTT.

The rearrangement joins TRBV19 to TRBJ2-6; 11 bases agree with TRBD1. The V and J ends lost 3 bases and 2 bases, in that order; junction bases with no gene match: 3. This CDR3 comprises 17 residues. Germline V gene lookup returns CDR1 LNHDA and CDR2 SQIVND (reference sequence). The CDR3 bases are TGTGCCAGTAGTATTGGACAGGGGGCTGCTGGGGCCAACGTCCTGACTTTC. This codes for CASSIGQGAAGANVLTF.

The chain links TRBV7-8 to TRBJ2-7; D is uncertain. This CDR3 is built from 15 residues. Germline assignment: CDR1 SGHVS and CDR2 FQNEAQ. V was pared by 1 base and J by 0 bases, with 10 bases between. The CDR3 DNA reads TGTGCCAGCAGCTTAGTTGTAGGCGGCTCCTACGAGCAGTACGTC. This translates into CASSLVVGGSYEQYV.

This sequence joins TRBV6-6 and TRBJ1-2; tentative D call: TRBD1 (6 bases). V lost 2 bases to trimming and J lost 8 bases, with 15 bases between them. There are 14 residues in the CDR3. Looked up from germline, CDR1 is MNHNY and CDR2 is SVGAGI (reference sequence). The CDR3 DNA is TGTGCCAGCAGTTACCCCGACAGGAGCAGCGGCTACACCTTC. It yields the protein CASSYPDRSSGYTF.

The chain uses TRBV11-2 and TRBJ1-3, with a tentative D call TRBD1 (5 bases). The CDR3 runs 12 residues. The germline V and J ends were trimmed by 5 bases and 8 bases, with 10 bases remaining between them. CDR1 and CDR2 from the germline V gene are SGHAT and FQNNGV. The CDR3 here is CASSPGSHTIYF. As DNA, the CDR3 is TGTGCCAGCAGCCCAGGGTCACACACCATATATTTT.

J is TRBJ2-5 and V is TRBV11-3; a possible D gene is TRBD1 (5 bases). Trimming removed 2 bases from V and 5 bases from J, with 12 bases in between. CDR3 length: 14 residues. Germline CDR1 and CDR2: SGHNT and YENEEA. The CDR3 region is CASSLSGLYETQYF. DNA of the CDR3: TGTGCCAGCAGCTTATCAGGGCTTTACGAGACCCAGTACTTC.

The V call is TRBV5-6, the J call TRBJ2-3; TRBD1 matches at 9 bases. Germline V gene data show CDR1 as SGHDT and CDR2 as YYEEEE. The CDR3 is 17 residues long. V dropped 5 bases and J dropped 0; count of bases not matched to a gene: 10. The CDR3 DNA sequence: TGTGCCAGCAGTCCGGCCCCGGGACAGGGAAGCACAGATACGCAGTATTTT. This translates into CASSPAPGQGSTDTQYF.

The chain is built from TRBV7-6 and TRBJ1-1; D is ambiguous. V shed 1 base and J shed 1 base, with 19 bases lying between them. Germline assignment: CDR1 SGHVS and CDR2 FNYEAQ. This CDR3 region has 18 residues. CDR3 in DNA: TGTGCCAGCAGCTTAGGCCCGGTCGGTGCCGGAGCGAACACTGAAGCTTTCTTT. Amino acids: CASSLGPVGAGANTEAFF.

V gene TRBV2 combines with J gene TRBJ1-4; D not certain. This CDR3 spans 12 amino acids. Looked up from germline, CDR1 is SNHLY and CDR2 is FYNNEI. V was pared by 4 bases and J by 7 bases, with 7 bases between. Here the CDR3 DNA reads TGTGCCAGCAGTGGATATGGTGAAAAACTGTTTTTT. Residues: CASSGYGEKLFF.

This chain uses TRBV18 with TRBJ1-2, with a weak D call TRBD1 (5 bases). CDR3 length: 14 amino acids. CDR1 is KGHSH, CDR2 LQKENI, per germline. Trimming stripped 3 bases from V and 6 bases from J, with 14 bases between. The CDR3 reads CASSPGPLRDGYTF. CDR3 in DNA: TGTGCCAGCTCACCGGGACCCCTACGGGATGGCTACACCTTC.

In regard to this clone: This sample includes further DNA sequences coding for the same CDR3. In nucleotides, the CDR3 is TGTGCCACCCGCGGGCAGAGAAATGAAAAACTGTTTTTT. It encodes CATRGQRNEKLFF. The chain is built from TRBV15 and TRBJ1-4; D is ambiguous. The CDR3 is made up of 13 amino acids. Germline CDR1 and CDR2: LNHNV and YYDKDF (reference sequence). V was pared by 8 bases and J by 5 bases, with 12 bases between.

The chain links TRBV6-1 to TRBJ2-7, with D perhaps TRBD2 (5 bases). The V and J ends lost 3 bases and 10 bases respectively, with 16 bases between them. CDR1 MNHNS and CDR2 SASEGT come from the germline V gene. The CDR3 is made up of 13 amino acids. The CDR3 reads CASSESEGSGQYV. The DNA for the CDR3 is TGTGCCAGCAGTGAGTCAGAGGGCTCGGGACAGTACGTC.

V gene TRBV6-1 combines with J gene TRBJ1-4; D unclear. Trimming removed 6 bases at V and 5 bases at J, with 7 bases between. Germline loops: CDR1 MNHNS, CDR2 SASEGT. The CDR3 loop spans 12 amino acids. The CDR3 bases are TGTGCCAGCAGGGGAATCAATGAAAAACTGTTTTTT. Translated: CASRGINEKLFF.

This clone turned up a few times. CDR3 protein: CASSLHRNTEAFF. The CDR3 DNA follows: TGTGCCAGCAGCTTACACAGGAACACTGAAGCTTTCTTT. The chain has TRBV11-3 and TRBJ1-1; D uncertain. This CDR3 region has 13 residues. V was clipped by 2 bases and J by 1 base, with 5 bases between them. Germline V CDR1 and CDR2: SGHNT, YENEEA.